These 28 T cell receptor beta chains were all obtained from the same sample, sequenced in a study of T cell responses to AZD1222 COVID-19 vaccine. Assay used: immunoSEQ multiplex PCR; TCRdb lists only in-frame clones, some missing. The repertoire has 150,000 to 200,000 clones, 88% of them found once; the top ten carry 11%. Material: peripheral blood, obtained 28 days after the second AZD1222 dose. Receptors originate from an adult who received the AZD1222 COVID-19 vaccine.

V is TRBV4-3 and J is TRBJ2-7; 11 nucleotides align to TRBD1. This CDR3 has 17 residues. Germline V lookup: CDR1 LGHNA, CDR2 YSLEER. The junction had 6 bases not matched to a gene; V was cut back by 0 bases and J by 2 bases. DNA of the CDR3: TGCGCCAGCAGCCAAGATCGAAGGGGACAGGGGGCCTACGAGCAGTACTTC. Translating it yields CASSQDRRGQGAYEQYF.

J is TRBJ1-2 and V is TRBV19; perhaps TRBD1 as D (5 bases). CDR3 size: 14 residues. Germline loops: CDR1 LNHDA, CDR2 SQIVND (reference sequence). The V gene lost 1 base and the J gene lost 6 bases, with 12 bases spanning the gap. The CDR3 protein is CASSIGSGLDGYTF. Here the CDR3 DNA reads TGTGCCAGTAGTATAGGATCAGGGTTGGATGGCTACACCTTC. Using reference TRBV19 and TRBJ1-2 for the parts outside the CDR3, the full variable domain is DGGITQSPKYLFRKEGQNVTLSCEQNLNHDAMYWYRQDPGQGLRLIYYSQIVNDFQKGDIAEGYSVSREKKESFPLTVTSAQKNPTAFYLCASSIGSGLDGYTFGSGTRLTVV.

The rearrangement uses TRBV28 and TRBJ1-1; 10 bases match TRBD1. V lost 5 bases, J lost 3 bases, and 6 bases stayed unmatched. The CDR3 spans 15 residues. The germline CDR1 and CDR2 sequences are MDHEN and SYDVKM. The CDR3 DNA reads TGTGCCAGCAGTGGGACAGGGGCGGGGGACACTGAAGCTTTCTTT. Protein product: CASSGTGAGDTEAFF.

V and J are TRBV25-1 and TRBJ1-1; D gene unclear. CDR1 is MGHDK and CDR2 is SYGVNS in the germline V gene. Trimming left V 3 bases short and J 6 bases short, with 11 bases between. The CDR3 consists of 13 residues. CDR3 coding DNA: TGTGCCAGCAGTGACCGACCTGCGGCTGAAGCTTTCTTT. Its protein product is CASSDRPAAEAFF.

The chain couples TRBV21-1 to TRBJ1-4; TRBD1 is the table's D call, not checked against the DNA. TRBV21-1 is a documented pseudogene. The CDR3 extends over 16 amino acids. CDR3 sequence: CARRDRDGRVSEKLFF. In DNA, the CDR3 is TGTGCCCGCCGGGACAGGGACGGAAGGGTTAGTGAAAAACTGTTTTTT.

The chain is built from TRBV19 and TRBJ2-7, with D possibly matching TRBD2 (5 bases). Deletions cut 5 bases from V and 2 bases from J, with 13 bases between. Germline CDR1 reads LNHDA; CDR2 reads SQIVND (reference sequence). The CDR3 sequence is 14 residues long. CDR3 amino acids: CASSSTGNTYEQYF. DNA for the CDR3: TGTGCCAGTAGTTCTACCGGGAACACCTACGAGCAGTACTTC.

The rearrangement uses TRBV9 and TRBJ1-3, with D perhaps matching TRBD1 (6 bases). The V end lost 0 bases, the J end lost 2 bases, and 9 bases lay between the germline ends. Germline CDR1 and CDR2: SGDLS and YYNGEE. The CDR3 extends over 15 amino acids. The CDR3 reads CASSVGGGTGNTIYF. The DNA for the CDR3 is TGTGCCAGCAGCGTAGGAGGGGGGACTGGAAACACCATATATTTT. Filled out from reference TRBV9 and TRBJ1-3, the complete variable domain reads DSGVTQTPKHLITATGQRVTLRCSPRSGDLSVYWYQQSLDQGLQFLIQYYNGEERAKGNILERFSAQQFPDLHSELNLSSLELGDSALYFCASSVGGGTGNTIYFGEGSWLTVV.

This chain links TRBV7-2 with TRBJ1-5; TRBD1 might be the D (5 bases). This CDR3 has 15 amino acids. V shed 3 bases and J shed 0 bases, with 9 bases lying between them. The V gene's germline CDR1 is SGHTA and CDR2 FQGNSA. The CDR3 reads CASSLQGFSNQPQHF. The CDR3 DNA is TGTGCCAGCAGCTTGCAGGGCTTTAGCAATCAGCCCCAGCATTTT.

The chain recombines TRBV30 with TRBJ1-1; D may be TRBD1 (5 bases). The CDR3 contains 14 residues. Looked up from germline, CDR1 is GTSNPN and CDR2 is SVGIG (reference sequence). Trimming stripped 3 bases from V and 1 base from J, with 12 bases between. CDR3 residues: CAWSQSQGNTEAFF. CDR3 DNA sequence: TGTGCCTGGAGCCAATCTCAGGGGAACACTGAAGCTTTCTTT.

This clone was recorded only once. CDR3 sequence reads: CASSARTGINSPLHF. CDR3 in DNA: TGTGCCAGCAGCGCCCGGACAGGGATCAATTCACCCCTCCACTTT. V gene TRBV25-1 combines with J gene TRBJ1-6, with 8 positions matching TRBD1. Unmatched junction bases numbered 8, after V lost 6 bases and J lost 7 bases. Germline lookup yields CDR1 MGHDK and CDR2 SYGVNS. The CDR3 totals 15 residues.

This clone came up a few times. The chain links TRBV15 to TRBJ1-6; possibly TRBD1 for D (5 bases). This CDR3 has 16 amino acids. Trimming left V 0 bases short and J 7 bases short, with 13 bases between. Germline V gene lookup returns CDR1 LNHNV and CDR2 YYDKDF (reference sequence). The DNA of the CDR3 is TGTGCCACCAGCAGAGACAGGGCGGGGTCCAATTCACCCCTCCACTTT. It codes for CATSRDRAGSNSPLHF.

This clone was detected a few times. Written as DNA, the CDR3 is TGCGCCAGCAGCTTGGAGGGTGCGAGCGGCGAGCAGTACTTC. Its translation is CASSLEGASGEQYF. This chain links TRBV5-1 with TRBJ2-7; a weak D match, TRBD2 (5 bases). The V gene's germline CDR1 is SGHRS and CDR2 YFSETQ. This CDR3 region has 14 residues. V lost 0 bases and J 6 bases, leaving 13 bases between the germline ends. The whole variable domain, filled in from reference TRBV5-1 and TRBJ2-7, reads KAGVTQTPRYLIKTRGQQVTLSCSPISGHRSVSWYQQTPGQGLQFLFEYFSETQRNKGNFPGRFSGRQFSNSRSEMNVSTLELGDSALYLCASSLEGASGEQYFGPGTRLTVT.

DNA of the CDR3: TGCGCCAGCAGCCGAACTCAGGGGGCGGGCGAGCAGTACTTC. Amino acids: CASSRTQGAGEQYF. The chain recombines TRBV5-1 with TRBJ2-7, with 8 bases identical to TRBD1. From germline, CDR1 is SGHRS and CDR2 YFSETQ. Trimming removed 4 bases from V and 6 bases from J; junction bases left unmatched: 9. The CDR3 runs to 14 residues. The whole variable domain, remainder taken from reference TRBV5-1 and TRBJ2-7, is KAGVTQTPRYLIKTRGQQVTLSCSPISGHRSVSWYQQTPGQGLQFLFEYFSETQRNKGNFPGRFSGRQFSNSRSEMNVSTLELGDSALYLCASSRTQGAGEQYFGPGTRLTVT.

The chain uses TRBV6-6 and TRBJ1-2; D ambiguous. Germline assignment: CDR1 MNHNY and CDR2 SVGAGI (reference sequence). The CDR3 length is 19 residues. V lost 6 bases to trimming and J lost 0 bases, with 26 bases between them. CDR3 sequence reads: CASSRRLVAGPGANYGYTF. In DNA, the CDR3 is TGTGCCAGCAGCCGAAGGTTGGTGGCAGGCCCTGGGGCTAACTATGGCTACACCTTC.

This clone has a handful of counts. This chain uses TRBV5-5 with TRBJ1-2, with 7 bases lining up with TRBD1. Unmatched junction bases numbered 1, after V lost 1 base and J lost 4 bases. Germline loops: CDR1 SGHKS, CDR2 YYEKEE (reference sequence). The CDR3 has 13 residues. The CDR3 DNA sequence: TGTGCCAGCAGCTTGACAGGGGCCTATGGCTACACCTTC. Its protein is CASSLTGAYGYTF.

This chain connects TRBV19 to TRBJ1-5, with D uncertain. This CDR3 is 14 amino acids long. CDR1 is LNHDA, CDR2 SQIVND, per germline (reference sequence). With 2 bases removed from V and 0 bases from J, the gap between germline ends came to 5 bases. The CDR3 is CASSITPSNQPQHF. For the CDR3, the DNA is TGTGCCAGTAGTATAACGCCTAGCAATCAGCCCCAGCATTTT. The full variable domain, rest sourced from reference TRBV19 and TRBJ1-5, is DGGITQSPKYLFRKEGQNVTLSCEQNLNHDAMYWYRQDPGQGLRLIYYSQIVNDFQKGDIAEGYSVSREKKESFPLTVTSAQKNPTAFYLCASSITPSNQPQHFGDGTRLSIL.

This chain links TRBV19 with TRBJ2-7; tentatively, D is TRBD1 (5 bases). The V gene's germline CDR1 is LNHDA and CDR2 SQIVND (reference sequence). V lost 5 bases to trimming and J lost 6 bases, with 17 bases between them. The CDR3 is 14 amino acids. The CDR3 coding sequence is TGTGCCAGTAGTGGGCCAAGGGGTGGTCTCGAGCAGTACTTC. The encoded protein is CASSGPRGGLEQYF.

This chain links TRBV6-1 with TRBJ1-5; D might be TRBD1 (5 bases). CDR3 length equals 15 residues. Deletions cut 1 base from V and 4 bases from J, with 11 bases between. Per germline, CDR1 MNHNS and CDR2 SASEGT. The DNA of the CDR3 is TGTGCCAGCAGTGAAGAAGGGGCGAGGAATCAGCCCCAGCATTTT. It translates to CASSEEGARNQPQHF.

The chain has TRBV5-1 and TRBJ2-5; a weak D match, TRBD1 (6 bases). The V gene lost 1 base and the J gene lost 2 bases, with 24 bases spanning the gap. The CDR3 extends over 19 amino acids. Germline V gene data show CDR1 as SGHRS and CDR2 as YFSETQ. CDR3 loop: CASSLRVTGTQSGQETQYF. The CDR3 DNA is TGCGCCAGCAGCTTGAGGGTAACAGGGACGCAGTCGGGGCAAGAGACCCAGTACTTC. Full variable domain (missing parts from reference TRBV5-1 and TRBJ2-5): KAGVTQTPRYLIKTRGQQVTLSCSPISGHRSVSWYQQTPGQGLQFLFEYFSETQRNKGNFPGRFSGRQFSNSRSEMNVSTLELGDSALYLCASSLRVTGTQSGQETQYFGPGTRLLVL.

This chain links TRBV5-5 with TRBJ2-5; 7 nucleotides agree with TRBD2. Unmatched junction bases numbered 12, after V lost 4 bases and J lost 6 bases. CDR1 is SGHKS, CDR2 YYEKEE, per germline (reference sequence). The CDR3 spans 15 residues. The CDR3 DNA follows: TGTGCCAGCAGCCGGACTAGGAGAGAGGAGCAGACCCAGTACTTC. Translation: CASSRTRREEQTQYF.

V and J are TRBV7-8 and TRBJ2-7; TRBD1 aligns across 9 bases. With 4 bases clipped from V and 4 bases from J, the junction kept 5 bases outside the gene matches. CDR1 is SGHVS and CDR2 is FQNEAQ in the germline V gene. There are 14 residues in the CDR3. The CDR3 coding sequence is TGTGCCAGCAGCTCTGGACAGGGGAGTTACGAGCAGTACTTC. Its translation is CASSSGQGSYEQYF.

The V call is TRBV6-5, the J call TRBJ1-3; weak D call: TRBD1 (5 bases). This CDR3 contains 15 residues. Trimming shortened V by 6 bases and J by 1 base, and 13 bases separated the two germline ends. Germline V gene data show CDR1 as MNHEY and CDR2 as SVGAGI. CDR3 sequence (DNA): TGTGCCAGCAGAGGACCGGGGCGTTCTGGAAACACCATATATTTT. Translating it yields CASRGPGRSGNTIYF.

The chain employs TRBV28 and TRBJ1-4; no definite D call. V shed 2 bases and J shed 8 bases, with 9 bases lying between them. Germline assignment: CDR1 MDHEN and CDR2 SYDVKM. This CDR3 is built from 13 residues. The CDR3 nucleotides read TGTGCCAGCAGTTTAAATCTGGGGGAAAAACTGTTTTTT. The encoded protein is CASSLNLGEKLFF.

The rearrangement joins TRBV9 to TRBJ1-1; maybe TRBD1 (5 bases). The CDR3 sequence is 14 residues long. V was trimmed by 4 bases and J by 0 bases, leaving 10 bases between them. CDR1 SGDLS and CDR2 YYNGEE come from the germline V gene. The CDR3 nucleotides are TGTGCCAGCAGCCCGTACAGGATGAACACTGAAGCTTTCTTT. Its translation is CASSPYRMNTEAFF.

This sequence joins TRBV6-5 and TRBJ2-3, with 10 bases aligning to TRBD2. CDR1 is MNHEY, CDR2 SVGAGI, per germline. The ends lost 7 bases at V and 4 bases at J; junction bases unmatched: 5. This CDR3 contains 14 residues. CDR3 region: CASKSGGAADTQYF. CDR3 coding DNA: TGTGCCAGCAAAAGCGGGGGGGCGGCAGATACGCAGTATTTT.

V gene TRBV27 combines with J gene TRBJ2-3, with D hard to call. The germline CDR1 and CDR2 sequences are MNHEY and SMNVEV (reference sequence). The CDR3 has 14 amino acids. Trimming took off 3 bases at V and 2 bases at J, with 9 bases between the two ends. The CDR3 DNA follows: TGTGCCAGCAGTTTTGGCTACCTCACAGATACGCAGTATTTT. It specifies CASSFGYLTDTQYF.

This chain links TRBV7-6 with TRBJ2-3; D remains unclear. V lost 3 bases to trimming and J lost 0 bases, with 13 bases between them. The CDR3 has 16 amino acids. Germline CDR1 reads SGHVS; CDR2 reads FNYEAQ. CDR3 nucleotide sequence: TGTGCCAGCAGCTTCGAGACTGCTCGCAGCACAGATACGCAGTATTTT. Translated, it gives CASSFETARSTDTQYF. The entire variable domain, with the rest obtained from reference TRBV7-6 and TRBJ2-3, is as follows: GAGVSQSPRYKVTKRGQDVALRCDPISGHVSLYWYRQALGQGPEFLTYFNYEAQQDKSGLPNDRFSAERPEGSISTLTIQRTEQRDSAMYRCASSFETARSTDTQYFGPGTRLTVL.

The V and J genes are TRBV19 and TRBJ1-1; D perhaps matches TRBD1 (6 bases). Trimming removed 3 bases at V and 4 bases at J, with 12 bases between. CDR3 length: 14 residues. Germline-derived CDR1 and CDR2 are LNHDA and SQIVND (reference sequence). The chain's CDR3 is CASSMPGASTEAFF. The CDR3 region has the DNA TGTGCCAGTAGTATGCCGGGGGCAAGCACTGAAGCTTTCTTT.